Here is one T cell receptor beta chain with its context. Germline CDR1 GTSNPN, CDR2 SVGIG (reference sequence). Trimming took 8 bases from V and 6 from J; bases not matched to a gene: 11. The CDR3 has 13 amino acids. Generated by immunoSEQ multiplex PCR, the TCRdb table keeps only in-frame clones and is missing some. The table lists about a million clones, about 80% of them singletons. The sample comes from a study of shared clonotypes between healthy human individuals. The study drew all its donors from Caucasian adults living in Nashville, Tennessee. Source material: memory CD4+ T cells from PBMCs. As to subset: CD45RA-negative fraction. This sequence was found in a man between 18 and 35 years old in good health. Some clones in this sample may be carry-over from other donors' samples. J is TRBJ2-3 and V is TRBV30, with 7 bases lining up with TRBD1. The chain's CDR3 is CARHMKGADTQYF. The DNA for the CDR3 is TGTGCCCGACACATGAAGGGGGCGGATACGCAGTATTTT.